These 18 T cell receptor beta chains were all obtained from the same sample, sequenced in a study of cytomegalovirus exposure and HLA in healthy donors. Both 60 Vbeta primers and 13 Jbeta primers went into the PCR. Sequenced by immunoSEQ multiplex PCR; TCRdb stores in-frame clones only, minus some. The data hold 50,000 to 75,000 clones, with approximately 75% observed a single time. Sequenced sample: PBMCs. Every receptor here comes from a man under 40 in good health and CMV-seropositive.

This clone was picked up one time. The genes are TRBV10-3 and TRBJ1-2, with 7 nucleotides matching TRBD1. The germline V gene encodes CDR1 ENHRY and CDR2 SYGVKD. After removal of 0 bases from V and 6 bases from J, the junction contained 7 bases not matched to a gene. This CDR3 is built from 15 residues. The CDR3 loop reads CAISESTKGADGYTF. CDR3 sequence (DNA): TGTGCCATCAGTGAGTCGACAAAGGGGGCGGATGGCTACACCTTC.

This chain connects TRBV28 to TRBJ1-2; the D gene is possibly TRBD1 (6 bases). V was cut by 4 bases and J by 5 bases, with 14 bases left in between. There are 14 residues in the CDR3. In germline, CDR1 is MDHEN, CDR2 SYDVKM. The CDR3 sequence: CASSYLDSPYGYTF. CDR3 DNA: TGTGCCAGCAGTTACCTGGACAGCCCGTATGGCTACACCTTC.

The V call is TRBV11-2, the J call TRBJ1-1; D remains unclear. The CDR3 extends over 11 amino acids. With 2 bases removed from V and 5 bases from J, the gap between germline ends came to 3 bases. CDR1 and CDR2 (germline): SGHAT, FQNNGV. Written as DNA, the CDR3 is TGTGCCAGCAGCTTATCGACTGAAGCTTTCTTT. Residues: CASSLSTEAFF.

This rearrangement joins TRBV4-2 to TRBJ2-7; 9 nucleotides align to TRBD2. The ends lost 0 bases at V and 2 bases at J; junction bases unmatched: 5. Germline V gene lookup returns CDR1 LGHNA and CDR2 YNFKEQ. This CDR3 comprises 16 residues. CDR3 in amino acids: CASSQDLGGGAYEQYF. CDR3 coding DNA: TGTGCCAGCAGCCAAGACCTGGGCGGGGGGGCCTACGAGCAGTACTTC.

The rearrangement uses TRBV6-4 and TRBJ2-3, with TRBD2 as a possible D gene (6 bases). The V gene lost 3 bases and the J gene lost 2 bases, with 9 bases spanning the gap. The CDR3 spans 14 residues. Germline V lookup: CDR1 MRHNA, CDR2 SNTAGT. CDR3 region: CASSEAGFTDTQYF. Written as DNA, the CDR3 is TGTGCCAGCAGTGAGGCGGGATTCACAGATACGCAGTATTTT.

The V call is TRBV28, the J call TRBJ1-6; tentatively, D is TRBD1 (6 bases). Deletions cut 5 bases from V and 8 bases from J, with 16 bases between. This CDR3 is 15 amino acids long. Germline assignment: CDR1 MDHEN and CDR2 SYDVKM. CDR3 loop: CASSLPDRRYSPLHF. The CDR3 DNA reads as TGTGCCAGCAGTCTCCCTGACAGGAGGTATTCACCCCTCCACTTT.

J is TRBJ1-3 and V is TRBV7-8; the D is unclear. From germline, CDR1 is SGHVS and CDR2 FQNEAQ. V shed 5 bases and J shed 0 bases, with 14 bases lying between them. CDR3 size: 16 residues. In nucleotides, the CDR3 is TGTGCCAGCAGCCCGATGGCCCAGGTCTCTGGAAACACCATATATTTT. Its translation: CASSPMAQVSGNTIYF.

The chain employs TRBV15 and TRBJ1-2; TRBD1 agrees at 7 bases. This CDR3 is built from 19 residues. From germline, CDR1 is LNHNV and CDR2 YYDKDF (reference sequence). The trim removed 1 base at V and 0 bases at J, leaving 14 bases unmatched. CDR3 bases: TGTGCCACCAGCAGAGGTCGGGACAGCAACACCTTCCCTAACTATGGCTACACCTTC. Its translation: CATSRGRDSNTFPNYGYTF.

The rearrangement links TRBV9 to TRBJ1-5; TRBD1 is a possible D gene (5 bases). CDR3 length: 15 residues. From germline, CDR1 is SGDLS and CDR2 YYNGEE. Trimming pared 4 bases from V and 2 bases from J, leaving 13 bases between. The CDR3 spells CASSREPGGNQPQHF. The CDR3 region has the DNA TGTGCCAGCAGCCGGGAACCGGGGGGCAATCAGCCCCAGCATTTT.

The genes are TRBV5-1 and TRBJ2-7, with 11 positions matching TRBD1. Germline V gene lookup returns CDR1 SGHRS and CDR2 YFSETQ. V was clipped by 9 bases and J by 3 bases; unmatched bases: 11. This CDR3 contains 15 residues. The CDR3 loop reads CATSPGGTGGYEQYF. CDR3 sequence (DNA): TGCGCCACCTCCCCGGGCGGGACAGGGGGCTACGAGCAGTACTTC.

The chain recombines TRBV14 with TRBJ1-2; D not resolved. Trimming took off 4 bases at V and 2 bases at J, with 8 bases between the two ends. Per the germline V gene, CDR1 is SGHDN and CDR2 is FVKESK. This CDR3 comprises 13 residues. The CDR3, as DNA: TGTGCCAGCAGCCGAACATGGAACTATGGCTACACCTTC. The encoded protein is CASSRTWNYGYTF.

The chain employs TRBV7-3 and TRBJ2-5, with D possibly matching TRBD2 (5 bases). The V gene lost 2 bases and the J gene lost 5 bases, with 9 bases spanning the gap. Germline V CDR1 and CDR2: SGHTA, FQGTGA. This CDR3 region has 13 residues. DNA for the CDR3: TGTGCCAGCAGCTTACTAGCTTCGGAGACCCAGTACTTC. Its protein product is CASSLLASETQYF.

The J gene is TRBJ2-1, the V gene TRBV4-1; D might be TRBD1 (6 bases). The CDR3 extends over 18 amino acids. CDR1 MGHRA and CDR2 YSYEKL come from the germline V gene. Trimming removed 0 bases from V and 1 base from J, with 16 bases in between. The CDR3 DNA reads TGCGCCAGCAGCCAAGAGGTTGGGGGCCCGGCGTCCTACAATGAGCAGTTCTTC. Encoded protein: CASSQEVGGPASYNEQFF.

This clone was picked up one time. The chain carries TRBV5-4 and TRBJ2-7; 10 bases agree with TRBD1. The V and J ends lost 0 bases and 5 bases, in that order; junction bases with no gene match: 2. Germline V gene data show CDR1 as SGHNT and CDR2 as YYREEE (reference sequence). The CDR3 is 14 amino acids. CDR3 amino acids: CASSLEGQGNEQYF. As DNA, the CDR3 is TGTGCCAGCAGCTTGGAGGGACAGGGGAACGAGCAGTACTTC.

DNA for the CDR3: TGCGCCAGCAGCTTGAGACAGGGTGCCCTTTCCTACGAGCAGTACTTC. This sequence encodes CASSLRQGALSYEQYF. The chain recombines TRBV5-1 with TRBJ2-7, with 7 bases identical to TRBD1. With V trimmed by 1 base and J by 1 base, 8 bases remained unmatched. The germline V gene has CDR1 SGHRS and CDR2 YFSETQ. This CDR3 has 16 amino acids.

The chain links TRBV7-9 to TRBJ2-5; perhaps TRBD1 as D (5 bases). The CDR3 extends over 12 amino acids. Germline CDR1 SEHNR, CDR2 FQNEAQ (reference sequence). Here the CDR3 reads CSIRGIQETQYF. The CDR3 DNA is TGTTCCATAAGGGGAATCCAAGAGACCCAGTACTTC. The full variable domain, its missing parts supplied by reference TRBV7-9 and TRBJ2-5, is DTGVSQNPRHKITKRGQNVTFRCDPISEHNRLYWYRQTLGQGPEFLTYFQNEAQLEKSRLLSDRFSAERPKGSFSTLEIQRTEQGDSAMYLCSIRGIQETQYFGPGTRLLVL.

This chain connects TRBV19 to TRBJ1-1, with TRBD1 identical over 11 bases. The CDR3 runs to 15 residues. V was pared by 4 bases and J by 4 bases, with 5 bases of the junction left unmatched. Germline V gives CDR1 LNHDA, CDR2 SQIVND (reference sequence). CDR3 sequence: CASSTDRGRFTEAFF. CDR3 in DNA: TGTGCCAGTAGTACGGACAGGGGGCGGTTCACTGAAGCTTTCTTT. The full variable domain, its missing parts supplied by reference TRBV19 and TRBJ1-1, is DGGITQSPKYLFRKEGQNVTLSCEQNLNHDAMYWYRQDPGQGLRLIYYSQIVNDFQKGDIAEGYSVSREKKESFPLTVTSAQKNPTAFYLCASSTDRGRFTEAFFGQGTRLTVV.

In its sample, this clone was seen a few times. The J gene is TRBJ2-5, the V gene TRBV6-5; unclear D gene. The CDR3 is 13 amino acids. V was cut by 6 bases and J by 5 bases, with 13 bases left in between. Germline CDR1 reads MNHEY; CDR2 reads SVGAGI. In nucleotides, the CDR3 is TGTGCCAGCAGCCTGACAAGGTCGGAGACCCAGTACTTC. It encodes CASSLTRSETQYF.